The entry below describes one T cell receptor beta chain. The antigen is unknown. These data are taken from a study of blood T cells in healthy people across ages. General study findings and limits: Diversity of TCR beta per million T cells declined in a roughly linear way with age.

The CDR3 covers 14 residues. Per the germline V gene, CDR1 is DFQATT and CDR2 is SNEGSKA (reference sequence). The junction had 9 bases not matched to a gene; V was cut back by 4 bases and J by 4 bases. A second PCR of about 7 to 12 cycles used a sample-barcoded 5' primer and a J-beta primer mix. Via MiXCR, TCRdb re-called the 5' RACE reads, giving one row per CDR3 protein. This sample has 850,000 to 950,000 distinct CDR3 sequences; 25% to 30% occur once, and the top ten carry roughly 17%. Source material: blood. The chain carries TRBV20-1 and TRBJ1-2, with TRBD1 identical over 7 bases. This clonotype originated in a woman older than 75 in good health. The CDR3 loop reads CSAKPGGVGYGYTF. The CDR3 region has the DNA TGCAGTGCTAAGCCAGGGGGGGTAGGCTATGGCTACACCTTC.